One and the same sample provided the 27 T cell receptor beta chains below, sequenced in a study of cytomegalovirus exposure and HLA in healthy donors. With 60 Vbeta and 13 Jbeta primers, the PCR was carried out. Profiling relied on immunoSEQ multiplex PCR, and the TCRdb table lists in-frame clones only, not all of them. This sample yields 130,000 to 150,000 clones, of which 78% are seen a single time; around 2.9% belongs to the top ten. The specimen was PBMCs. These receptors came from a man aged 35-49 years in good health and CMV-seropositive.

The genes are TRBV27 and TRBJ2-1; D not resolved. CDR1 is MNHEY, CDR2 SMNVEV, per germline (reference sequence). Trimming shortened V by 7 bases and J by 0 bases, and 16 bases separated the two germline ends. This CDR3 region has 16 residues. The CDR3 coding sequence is TGTGCCAGCACAAGAGGAACACCGAGCTCCTACAATGAGCAGTTCTTC. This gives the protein CASTRGTPSSYNEQFF.

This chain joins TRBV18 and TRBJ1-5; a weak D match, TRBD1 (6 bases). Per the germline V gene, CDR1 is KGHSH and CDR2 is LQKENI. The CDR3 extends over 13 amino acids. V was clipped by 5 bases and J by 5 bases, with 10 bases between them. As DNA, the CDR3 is TGTGCCAGCTCAAACCACAGGGATCAGCCCCAGCATTTT. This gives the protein CASSNHRDQPQHF.

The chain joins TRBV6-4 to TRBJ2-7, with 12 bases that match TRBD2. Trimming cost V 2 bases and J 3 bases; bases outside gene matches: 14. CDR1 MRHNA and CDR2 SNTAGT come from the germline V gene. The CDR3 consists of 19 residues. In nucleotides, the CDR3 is TGTGCCAGCAGTGACCCGGGCCTAGCGGGAGGGCCGAAATTCTACGAGCAGTACTTC. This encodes CASSDPGLAGGPKFYEQYF.

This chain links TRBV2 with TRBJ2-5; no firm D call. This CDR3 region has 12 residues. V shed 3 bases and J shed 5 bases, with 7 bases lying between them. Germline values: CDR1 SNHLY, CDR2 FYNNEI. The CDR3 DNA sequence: TGTGCCAGCAGTGAGGGCGAGGAGACCCAGTACTTC. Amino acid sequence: CASSEGEETQYF.

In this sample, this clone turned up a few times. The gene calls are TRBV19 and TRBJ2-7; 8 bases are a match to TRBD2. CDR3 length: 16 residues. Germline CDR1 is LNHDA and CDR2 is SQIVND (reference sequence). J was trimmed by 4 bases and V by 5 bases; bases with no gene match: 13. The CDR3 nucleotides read TGTGCCAGTAGTTATAGGGCGGGGGGCGCGATGTACGAGCAGTACTTC. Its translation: CASSYRAGGAMYEQYF.

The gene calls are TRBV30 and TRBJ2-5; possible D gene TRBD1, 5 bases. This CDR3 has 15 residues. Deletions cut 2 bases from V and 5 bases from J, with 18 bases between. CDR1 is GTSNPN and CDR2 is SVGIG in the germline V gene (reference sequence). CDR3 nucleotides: TGTGCCTGGAGTTGGGGCGGCGGAGCAGGGGAGACCCAGTACTTC. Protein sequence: CAWSWGGGAGETQYF.

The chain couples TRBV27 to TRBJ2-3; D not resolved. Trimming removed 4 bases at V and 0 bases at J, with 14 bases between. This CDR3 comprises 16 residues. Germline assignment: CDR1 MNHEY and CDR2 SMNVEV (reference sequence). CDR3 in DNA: TGTGCCAGCAGTTCACACCAAGGCGGAAGCACAGATACGCAGTATTTT. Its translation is CASSSHQGGSTDTQYF.

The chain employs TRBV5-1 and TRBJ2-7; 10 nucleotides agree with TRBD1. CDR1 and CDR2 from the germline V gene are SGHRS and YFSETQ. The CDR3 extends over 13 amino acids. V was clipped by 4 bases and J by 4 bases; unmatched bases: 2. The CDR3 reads CASSGDRGYEQYF. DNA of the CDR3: TGCGCCAGCAGCGGGGACAGGGGTTACGAGCAGTACTTC.

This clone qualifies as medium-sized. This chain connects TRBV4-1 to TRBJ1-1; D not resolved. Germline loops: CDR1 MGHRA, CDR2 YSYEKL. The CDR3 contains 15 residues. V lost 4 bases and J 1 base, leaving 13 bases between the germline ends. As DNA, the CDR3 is TGCGCCAGCAGCCCAACGACATTAGAGAACACTGAAGCTTTCTTT. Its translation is CASSPTTLENTEAFF.

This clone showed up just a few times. CDR3 DNA sequence: TGTGCCAGCAGCGTAGGTCCAGAACCCTACGAGCAGTACTTC. Translating gives CASSVGPEPYEQYF. V and J are TRBV9 and TRBJ2-7; D is unresolved. V was shortened by 0 bases and J by 2 bases, with 9 bases between the two germline ends. This CDR3 has 14 residues. From germline, CDR1 is SGDLS and CDR2 YYNGEE.

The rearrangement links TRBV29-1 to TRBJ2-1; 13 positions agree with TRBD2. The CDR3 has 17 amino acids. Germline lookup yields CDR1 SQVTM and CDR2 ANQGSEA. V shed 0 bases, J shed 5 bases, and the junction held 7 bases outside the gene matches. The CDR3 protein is CSVEDPRGLAGNNEQFF. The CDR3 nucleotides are TGCAGCGTTGAAGATCCCCGGGGACTAGCGGGAAACAATGAGCAGTTCTTC.

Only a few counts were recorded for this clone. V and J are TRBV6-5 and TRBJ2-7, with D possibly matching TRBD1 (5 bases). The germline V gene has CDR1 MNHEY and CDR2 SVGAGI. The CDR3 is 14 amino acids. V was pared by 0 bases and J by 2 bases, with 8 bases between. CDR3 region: CASSYSSRAYEQYF. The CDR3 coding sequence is TGTGCCAGCAGTTACTCGAGCAGGGCCTACGAGCAGTACTTC.

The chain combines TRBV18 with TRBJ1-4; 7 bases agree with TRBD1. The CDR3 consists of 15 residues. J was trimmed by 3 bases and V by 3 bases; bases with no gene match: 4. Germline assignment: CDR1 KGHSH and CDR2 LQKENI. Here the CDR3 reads CASSPPGQSNEKLFF. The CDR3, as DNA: TGTGCCAGCTCACCCCCGGGACAGTCTAATGAAAAACTGTTTTTT.

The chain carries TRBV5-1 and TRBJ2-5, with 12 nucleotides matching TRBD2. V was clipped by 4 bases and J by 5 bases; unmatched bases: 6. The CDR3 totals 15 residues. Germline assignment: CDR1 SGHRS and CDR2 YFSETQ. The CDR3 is CASSMGTSGRETQYF. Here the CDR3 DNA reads TGCGCCAGCAGCATGGGGACTAGCGGGCGGGAGACCCAGTACTTC.

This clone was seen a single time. The DNA for the CDR3 is TGTGCCAGCAGTACCTTTAGCGCTGACGAGCAGTACTTC. Protein product: CASSTFSADEQYF. The chain has TRBV5-5 and TRBJ2-7; TRBD2 might be the D (5 bases). CDR3 length: 13 amino acids. The germline V gene encodes CDR1 SGHKS and CDR2 YYEKEE (reference sequence). The V gene lost 5 bases and the J gene lost 5 bases, with 14 bases spanning the gap.

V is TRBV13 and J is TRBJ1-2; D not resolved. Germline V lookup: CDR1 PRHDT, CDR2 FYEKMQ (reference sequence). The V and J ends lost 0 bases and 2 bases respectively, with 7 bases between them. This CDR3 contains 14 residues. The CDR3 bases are TGTGCCAGCAGCTTAGGACAGTTAAACTATGGCTACACCTTC. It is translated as CASSLGQLNYGYTF.

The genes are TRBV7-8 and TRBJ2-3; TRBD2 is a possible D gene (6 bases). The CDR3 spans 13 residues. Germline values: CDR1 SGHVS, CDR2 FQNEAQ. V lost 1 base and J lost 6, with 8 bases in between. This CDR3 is CASSLGLGDTQYF. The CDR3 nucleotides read TGTGCCAGCAGCTTAGGACTAGGCGATACGCAGTATTTT.

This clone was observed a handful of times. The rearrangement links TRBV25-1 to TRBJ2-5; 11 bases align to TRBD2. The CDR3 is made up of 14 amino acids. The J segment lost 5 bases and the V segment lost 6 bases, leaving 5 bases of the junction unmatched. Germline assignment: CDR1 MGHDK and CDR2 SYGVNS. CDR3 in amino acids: CASRIAGGAETQYF. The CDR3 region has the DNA TGTGCCAGCAGGATAGCGGGAGGGGCGGAGACCCAGTACTTC.

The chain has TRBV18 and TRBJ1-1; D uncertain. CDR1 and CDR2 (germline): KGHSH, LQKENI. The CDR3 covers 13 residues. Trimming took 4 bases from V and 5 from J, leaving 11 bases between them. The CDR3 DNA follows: TGTGCCAGCTCACTGGGAGAGAGTACTGAAGCTTTCTTT. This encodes CASSLGESTEAFF.

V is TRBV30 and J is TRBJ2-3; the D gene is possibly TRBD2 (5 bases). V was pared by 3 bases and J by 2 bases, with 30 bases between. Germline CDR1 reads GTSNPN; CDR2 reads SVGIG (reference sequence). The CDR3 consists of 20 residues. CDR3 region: CAWRASIHYGESAFTDTQYF. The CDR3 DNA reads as TGTGCCTGGAGAGCGTCTATTCATTACGGGGAAAGCGCTTTCACAGATACGCAGTATTTT.

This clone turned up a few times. CDR3 in DNA: TGTGCCAGCAGCTTGCAGGCAGGGGGAACTACCGGGGAGCTGTTTTTT. This sequence encodes CASSLQAGGTTGELFF. The gene calls are TRBV7-3 and TRBJ2-2; 7 bases fit TRBD1. Germline CDR1 reads SGHTA; CDR2 reads FQGTGA. The ends lost 3 bases at V and 5 bases at J; junction bases unmatched: 9. This CDR3 is built from 16 residues.

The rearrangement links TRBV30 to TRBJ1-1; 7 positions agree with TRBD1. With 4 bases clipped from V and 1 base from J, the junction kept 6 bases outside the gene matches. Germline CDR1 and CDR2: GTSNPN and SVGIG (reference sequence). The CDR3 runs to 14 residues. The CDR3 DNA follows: TGTGCCTGGAAAACGACAGGGCCGAACACTGAAGCTTTCTTT. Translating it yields CAWKTTGPNTEAFF.

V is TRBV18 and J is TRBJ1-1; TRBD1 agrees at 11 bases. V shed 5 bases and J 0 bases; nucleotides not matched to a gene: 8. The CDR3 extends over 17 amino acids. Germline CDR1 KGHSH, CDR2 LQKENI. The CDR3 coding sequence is TGTGCCAGCTCATCGGGACAGGGGGTTGCCATGAACACTGAAGCTTTCTTT. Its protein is CASSSGQGVAMNTEAFF.

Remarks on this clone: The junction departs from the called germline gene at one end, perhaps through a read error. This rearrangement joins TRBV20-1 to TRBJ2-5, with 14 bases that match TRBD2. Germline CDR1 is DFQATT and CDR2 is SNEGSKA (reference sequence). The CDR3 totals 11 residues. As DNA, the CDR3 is TGCAGCACCGGGACTAGCGGGAGACGGAACTTC. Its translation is CSTGTSGRRNF.

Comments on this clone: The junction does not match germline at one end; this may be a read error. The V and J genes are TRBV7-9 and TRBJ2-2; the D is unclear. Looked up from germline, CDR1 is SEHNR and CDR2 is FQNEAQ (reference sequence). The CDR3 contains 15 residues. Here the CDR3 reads CSSSLLQTNTGELFF. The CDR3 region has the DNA TGTTCCAGCAGCTTATTACAGACGAACACCGGGGAGCTGTTTTTT.

The CDR3 DNA follows: TGTGCCAGCAGCTTAGTGGGCAGGGTAAACATTCAGTACTTC. Amino acid sequence: CASSLVGRVNIQYF. The rearrangement links TRBV11-2 to TRBJ2-4; a weak D match, TRBD1 (5 bases). CDR1 SGHAT and CDR2 FQNNGV come from the germline V gene. The CDR3 contains 14 residues. The V end lost 1 base, the J end lost 6 bases, and 10 bases lay between the germline ends.

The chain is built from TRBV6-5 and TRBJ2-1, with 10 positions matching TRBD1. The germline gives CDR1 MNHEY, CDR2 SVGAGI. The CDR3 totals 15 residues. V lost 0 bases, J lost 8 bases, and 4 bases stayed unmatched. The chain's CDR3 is CASSYSTGGSDEQFF. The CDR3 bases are TGTGCCAGCAGTTACTCGACAGGGGGCAGCGATGAGCAGTTCTTC.